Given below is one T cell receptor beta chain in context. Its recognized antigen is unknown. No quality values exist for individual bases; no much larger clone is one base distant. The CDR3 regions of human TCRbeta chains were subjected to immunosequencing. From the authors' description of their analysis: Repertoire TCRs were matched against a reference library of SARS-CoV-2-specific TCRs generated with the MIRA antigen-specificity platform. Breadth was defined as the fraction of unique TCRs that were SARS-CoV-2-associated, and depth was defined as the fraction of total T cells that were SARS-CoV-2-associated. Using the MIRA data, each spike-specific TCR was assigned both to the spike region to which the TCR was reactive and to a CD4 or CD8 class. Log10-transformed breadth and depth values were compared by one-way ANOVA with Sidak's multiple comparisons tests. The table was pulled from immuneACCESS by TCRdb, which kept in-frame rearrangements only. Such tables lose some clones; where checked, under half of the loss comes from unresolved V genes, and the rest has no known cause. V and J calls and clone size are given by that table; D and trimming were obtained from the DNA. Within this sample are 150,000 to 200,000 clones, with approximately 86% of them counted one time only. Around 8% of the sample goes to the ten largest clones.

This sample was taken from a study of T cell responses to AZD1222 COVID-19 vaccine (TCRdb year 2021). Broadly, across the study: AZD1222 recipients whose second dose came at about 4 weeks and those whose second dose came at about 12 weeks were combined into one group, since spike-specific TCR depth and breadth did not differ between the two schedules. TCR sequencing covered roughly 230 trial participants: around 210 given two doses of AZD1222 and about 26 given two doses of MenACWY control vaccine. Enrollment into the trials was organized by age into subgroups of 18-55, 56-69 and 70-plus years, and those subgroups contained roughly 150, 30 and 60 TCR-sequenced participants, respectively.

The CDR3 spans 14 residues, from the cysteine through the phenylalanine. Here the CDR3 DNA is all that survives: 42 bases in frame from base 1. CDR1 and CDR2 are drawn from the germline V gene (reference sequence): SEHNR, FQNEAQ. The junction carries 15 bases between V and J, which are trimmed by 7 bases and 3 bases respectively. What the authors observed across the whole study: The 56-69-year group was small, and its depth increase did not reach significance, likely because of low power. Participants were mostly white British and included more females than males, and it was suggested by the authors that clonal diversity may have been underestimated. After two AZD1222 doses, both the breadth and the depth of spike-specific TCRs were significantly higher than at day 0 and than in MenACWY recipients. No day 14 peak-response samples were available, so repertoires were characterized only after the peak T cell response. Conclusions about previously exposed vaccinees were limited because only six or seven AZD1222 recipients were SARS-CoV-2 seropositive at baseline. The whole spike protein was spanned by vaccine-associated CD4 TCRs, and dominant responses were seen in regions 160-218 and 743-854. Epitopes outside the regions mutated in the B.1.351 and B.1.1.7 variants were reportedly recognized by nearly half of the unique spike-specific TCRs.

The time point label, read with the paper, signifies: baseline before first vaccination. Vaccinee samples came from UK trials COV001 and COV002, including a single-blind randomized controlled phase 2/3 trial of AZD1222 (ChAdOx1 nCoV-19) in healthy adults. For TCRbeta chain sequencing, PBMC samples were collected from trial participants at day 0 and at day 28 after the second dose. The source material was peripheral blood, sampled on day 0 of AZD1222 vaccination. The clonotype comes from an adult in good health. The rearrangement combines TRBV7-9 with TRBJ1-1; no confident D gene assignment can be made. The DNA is TGTGCCAGCACCCAAGGTCGGGAGGACACTGAAGCTTTCTTT. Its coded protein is CASTQGREDTEAFF.